These 19 T cell receptor beta chains share one sample of origin, sequenced in a study of response to subunit inactivated influenza vaccine. Using its own MiXCR run on the RT-PCR reads, TCRdb lists one record per CDR3 protein. The sample contains a few hundred thousand distinct CDR3 sequences, 20% to 25% of which appear only once. Here the sequenced sample was PBMCs from blood, taken around 22 months after vaccination. The origin of the receptors is a man between 50 and 70 years old who received an inactivated influenza vaccine.

The table lists this clonotype with many counts. The chain joins TRBV7-9 to TRBJ1-4, with a tentative D call TRBD1 (5 bases). Between the trimmed V and J ends, which lost 5 bases and 3 bases, there was a span of 10 bases. This CDR3 is 14 amino acids long. Germline V lookup: CDR1 SEHNR, CDR2 FQNEAQ (reference sequence). The CDR3 loop reads CASSPGTANEKLFF. The CDR3 region has the DNA TGTGCCAGCAGCCCCGGGACGGCTAATGAAAAACTGTTTTTT.

This clonotype was found a few times. The V gene is TRBV25-1, the J gene TRBJ2-5, with a possible D match to TRBD2 (6 bases). CDR1 is MGHDK, CDR2 SYGVNS, per germline. V was pared by 3 bases and J by 1 base, with 9 bases between. The CDR3 spans 14 residues. The CDR3 loop reads CASSDPGGQETQYF. CDR3 nucleotide sequence: TGTGCCAGCAGTGACCCCGGGGGCCAAGAGACCCAGTACTTC. The full variable domain, completed using reference TRBV25-1 and TRBJ2-5, is EADIYQTPRYLVIGTGKKITLECSQTMGHDKMYWYQQDPGMELHLIHYSYGVNSTEKGDLSSESTVSRIRTEHFPLTLESARPSHTSQYLCASSDPGGQETQYFGPGTRLLVL.

This clonotype was observed a few times. The genes are TRBV12-3 or TRBV12-4 and TRBJ2-1; 10 bases map to TRBD1. The J segment lost 8 bases and the V segment lost 3 bases, leaving 7 bases of the junction unmatched. This CDR3 spans 15 amino acids. In DNA, the CDR3 is TGTGCCAGCAGTTTCCCGGGACAGGGGAGGTATGAGCAGTTCTTC. As protein: CASSFPGQGRYEQFF.

Notes on this clonotype: Because the CDR3 is missing its conserved closing phenylalanine or tryptophan, this is likely a read error. This sequence joins TRBV11-2 and TRBJ2-5; D possibly corresponds to TRBD2 (5 bases). The CDR3 is made up of 15 amino acids. CDR1 is SGHAT, CDR2 FQNNGV, per germline. V dropped 1 base and J dropped 5 bases, with 14 bases sitting between them. The CDR3 bases are TGTGCCAGCAGCTTAGGCGGACTGGGATCGGAGACCCAGTACATC. Translating gives CASSLGGLGSETQYI.

This clonotype occurred a few times. The chain recombines TRBV4-3 with TRBJ1-1, with 9 positions matching TRBD1. Trimming cost V 0 bases and J 0 bases; bases outside gene matches: 5. The CDR3 covers 17 residues. The germline CDR1 and CDR2 sequences are LGHNA and YSLEER. The CDR3 here is CASSQDVGDRVNTEAFF. The CDR3 coding sequence is TGCGCCAGCAGCCAAGACGTTGGGGACAGGGTGAACACTGAAGCTTTCTTT.

This clonotype turned up a few times. This chain joins TRBV12-3 or TRBV12-4 and TRBJ2-2; D perhaps matches TRBD2 (5 bases). CDR3 length: 15 amino acids. Deletions cut 3 bases from V and 10 bases from J, with 18 bases between. CDR3 bases: TGTGCCAGCAGTTTTAACGCGGGCAGGTGGGAGGAGCTGTTTTTT. Translating it yields CASSFNAGRWEELFF.

The chain joins TRBV7-2 to TRBJ1-6; weak D call: TRBD1 (5 bases). Trimming cost V 5 bases and J 2 bases, with 13 bases left between them. The germline CDR1 and CDR2 sequences are SGHTA and FQGNSA. CDR3 size: 16 residues. The CDR3 region has the DNA TGTGCCAGCAGCGTCGGGGCAGGCCCCTATAATTCACCCCTCCACTTT. This translates into CASSVGAGPYNSPLHF.

This clonotype was seen ten or more times. The CDR3 DNA reads TGTGCCAGCAGCTTAGCGGGGGATAATGAAAAACTGTTTTTT. It yields the protein CASSLAGDNEKLFF. The genes are TRBV7-9 and TRBJ1-4, with D perhaps TRBD1 (5 bases). Germline V gene sequence: CDR1 SEHNR, CDR2 FQNEAQ (reference sequence). The V end lost 0 bases, the J end lost 4 bases, and 6 bases lay between the germline ends. The CDR3 spans 14 residues.

The chain couples TRBV20-1 to TRBJ1-2; no definite D call. The CDR3 is made up of 12 amino acids. Germline V gene lookup returns CDR1 DFQATT and CDR2 SNEGSKA (reference sequence). Trimming left V 5 bases short and J 9 bases short, with 16 bases between. The CDR3: CSAAYRTYRYTF. The CDR3 DNA reads TGCAGTGCTGCGTATAGGACTTATCGCTACACCTTC.

The J gene is TRBJ1-1, the V gene TRBV6-5; 7 bases are shared with TRBD1. The J segment lost 4 bases and the V segment lost 2 bases, leaving 1 base of the junction unmatched. Germline CDR1 reads MNHEY; CDR2 reads SVGAGI. The CDR3 runs to 13 residues. The CDR3 spells CASSYGTVTEAFF. The CDR3, as DNA: TGTGCCAGCAGTTACGGGACAGTCACTGAAGCTTTCTTT.

This chain connects TRBV7-3 to TRBJ1-1; tentative D call: TRBD1 (5 bases). Germline V gene data show CDR1 as SGHTA and CDR2 as FQGTGA. The CDR3 covers 15 residues. Trimming removed 5 bases from V and 0 bases from J, with 13 bases in between. The CDR3 sequence: CASSLDRLMNTEAFF. For the CDR3, the DNA is TGTGCCAGCAGCCTCGACAGACTCATGAACACTGAAGCTTTCTTT.

The CDR3 reads CASSRRGQGNTGELFF. The CDR3 nucleotides are TGTGCCAGCAGCCGAAGGGGGCAGGGGAACACCGGGGAGCTGTTTTTT. V usage is TRBV27 and J usage is TRBJ2-2; TRBD1 matches 7 bases. V shed 6 bases, J shed 1 base, and the junction held 8 bases outside the gene matches. The germline V gene encodes CDR1 MNHEY and CDR2 SMNVEV (reference sequence). The CDR3 contains 16 residues.

This clonotype occurred a few times. This sequence joins TRBV12-3 or TRBV12-4 and TRBJ1-1; D might be TRBD1 (6 bases). CDR3 length: 14 residues. The germline V and J ends were trimmed by 3 bases and 5 bases, with 13 bases remaining between them. The CDR3 DNA follows: TGTGCCAGCAGTTTTGGGGGCGCCGGGACTGAAGCTTTCTTT. Amino acid sequence: CASSFGGAGTEAFF.

This clonotype was recorded many times. The V gene is TRBV12-3 or TRBV12-4, the J gene TRBJ1-1; the D gene is possibly TRBD1 (6 bases). V was clipped by 6 bases and J by 2 bases, with 13 bases between them. This CDR3 contains 14 residues. The chain's CDR3 is CASRAGVINTEAFF. CDR3 nucleotide sequence: TGTGCCAGCAGAGCAGGGGTTATCAACACTGAAGCTTTCTTT.

The V gene is TRBV27, the J gene TRBJ2-3, with D possibly called TRBD1 or TRBD2 (5 bases each). CDR1 and CDR2 from the germline V gene are MNHEY and SMNVEV (reference sequence). The CDR3 sequence is 18 residues long. Between the trimmed V and J ends, which lost 5 bases and 6 bases, there was a span of 27 bases. CDR3 in DNA: TGTGCCAGCAGTCCACCCGGGGCCCTAACAAATTTACGGGATACGCAGTATTTT. Translated, it gives CASSPPGALTNLRDTQYF.

This clonotype was seen a handful of times. V is TRBV4-2 and J is TRBJ2-1; 8 positions agree with TRBD2. V dropped 0 bases and J dropped 2; count of bases not matched to a gene: 6. The CDR3 loop spans 17 amino acids. The germline CDR1 and CDR2 sequences are LGHNA and YNFKEQ. The chain's CDR3 is CASSQDFLAGPYNEQFF. DNA for the CDR3: TGTGCCAGCAGCCAAGATTTCCTAGCGGGCCCCTACAATGAGCAGTTCTTC.

This clonotype was observed a few times. The chain carries TRBV4-3 and TRBJ1-5, with D maybe TRBD1 (5 bases). Trimming removed 0 bases from V and 5 bases from J, with 11 bases in between. Germline lookup yields CDR1 LGHNA and CDR2 YSLEER. This CDR3 has 15 residues. This CDR3 reads CASSQDRQGYQPQHF. For the CDR3, the DNA is TGCGCCAGCAGCCAAGATCGTCAGGGTTATCAGCCCCAGCATTTT.

This clonotype was seen a handful of times. The chain is built from TRBV28 and TRBJ2-7, with D maybe TRBD2 (6 bases). The CDR3 runs to 15 residues. Germline CDR1 reads MDHEN; CDR2 reads SYDVKM. Trimming left V 3 bases short and J 1 base short, with 13 bases between. The CDR3 is CASSLGVAASYEQYF. The CDR3 nucleotides read TGTGCCAGCAGTTTGGGAGTAGCGGCGTCCTACGAGCAGTACTTC.

This chain joins TRBV11-2 and TRBJ1-3; D uncertain. The V and J ends lost 1 base and 0 bases respectively, with 10 bases between them. The length of the CDR3 is 16 residues. Germline-derived CDR1 and CDR2 are SGHAT and FQNNGV. The CDR3 DNA reads TGTGCCAGCAGCTTAGCGGTCACCAGCTCTGGAAACACCATATATTTT. Amino acid sequence: CASSLAVTSSGNTIYF.